The clone carrying this T cell receptor beta chain was recorded many times. Antigen specificity is unknown. V lost 3 bases to trimming and J lost 5 bases; unmatched junction nucleotides: 5. The CDR3 loop spans 14 amino acids. Germline CDR1 is SQVTM and CDR2 is ANQGSEA. The entry originates in a study of early T cells in non-severe SARS-CoV-2 infection. Whole-study context: Bulk RNA taken from unsorted whole blood was sequenced, leaving chains unpaired.

cDNA molecules, individually, were tagged with unique molecular identifiers. TCRdb re-called the 5' RACE reads through MiXCR, storing one row per CDR3 protein. This repertoire shows tens of thousands of distinct CDR3 sequences, around 8% found once; its top ten account for roughly a tenth. Study-wide findings and caveats: The study's VDJdb matching favored anti-spike CD8 responses and missed private and CD4 specificities.

This chain connects TRBV29-1 to TRBJ2-5; 11 positions agree with TRBD2. The TCR was taken from an adult who was a healthcare worker with PCR-confirmed SARS-CoV-2 infection or an uninfected control (not recorded which). Sequenced sample: whole blood. CDR3 bases: TGCAGCGTTGACGGTAGCGGGGGGGCTGAGACCCAGTACTTC. Translated: CSVDGSGGAETQYF.